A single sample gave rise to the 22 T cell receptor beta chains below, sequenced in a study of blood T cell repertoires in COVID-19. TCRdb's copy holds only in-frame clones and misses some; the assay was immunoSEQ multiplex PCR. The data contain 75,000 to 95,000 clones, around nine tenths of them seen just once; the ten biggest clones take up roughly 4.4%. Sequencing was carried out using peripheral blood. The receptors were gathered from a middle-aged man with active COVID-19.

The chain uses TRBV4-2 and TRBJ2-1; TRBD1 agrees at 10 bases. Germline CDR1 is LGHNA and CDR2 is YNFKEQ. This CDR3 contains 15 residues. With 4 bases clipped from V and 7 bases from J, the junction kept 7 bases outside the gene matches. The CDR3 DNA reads TGTGCCAGCAGCCGAGGGACAGGGGCACTGAATGAGCAGTTCTTC. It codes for CASSRGTGALNEQFF.

The CDR3 nucleotides read TGCGCCAGCAGCTTGGCATCGCGGCCAGGGAAATCCGGGGAGCTGTTTTTT. Translated: CASSLASRPGKSGELFF. The V call is TRBV5-1, the J call TRBJ2-2; D might be TRBD1 (5 bases). In germline, CDR1 is SGHRS, CDR2 YFSETQ. Trimming took 0 bases from V and 6 from J, leaving 18 bases between them. The CDR3 is 17 residues long.

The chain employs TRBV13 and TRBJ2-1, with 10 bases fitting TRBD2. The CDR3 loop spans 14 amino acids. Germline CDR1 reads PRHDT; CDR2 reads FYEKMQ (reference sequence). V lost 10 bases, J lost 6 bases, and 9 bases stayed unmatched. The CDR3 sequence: CATNEGLATNEQFF. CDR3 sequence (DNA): TGTGCCACCAACGAGGGACTAGCGACCAATGAGCAGTTCTTC.

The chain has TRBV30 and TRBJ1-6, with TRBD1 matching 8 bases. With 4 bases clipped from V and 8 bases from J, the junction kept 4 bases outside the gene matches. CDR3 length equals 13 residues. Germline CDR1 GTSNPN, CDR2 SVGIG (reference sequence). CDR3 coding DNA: TGTGCCTGGACCGGACAGGGATATTCACCCCTCCACTTT. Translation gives CAWTGQGYSPLHF.

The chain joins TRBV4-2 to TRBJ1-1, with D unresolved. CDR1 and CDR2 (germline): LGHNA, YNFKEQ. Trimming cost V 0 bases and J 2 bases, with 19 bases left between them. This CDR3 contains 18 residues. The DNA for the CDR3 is TGTGCCAGCAGCCAAGATCCAGTTTTTGTGGGCTTTAACACTGAAGCTTTCTTT. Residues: CASSQDPVFVGFNTEAFF.

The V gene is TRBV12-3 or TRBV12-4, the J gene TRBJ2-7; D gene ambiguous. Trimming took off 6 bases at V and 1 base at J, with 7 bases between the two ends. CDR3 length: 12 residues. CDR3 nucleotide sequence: TGTGCCAGCAGCTCGGTGTCCTACGAGCAGTACTTC. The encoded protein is CASSSVSYEQYF.

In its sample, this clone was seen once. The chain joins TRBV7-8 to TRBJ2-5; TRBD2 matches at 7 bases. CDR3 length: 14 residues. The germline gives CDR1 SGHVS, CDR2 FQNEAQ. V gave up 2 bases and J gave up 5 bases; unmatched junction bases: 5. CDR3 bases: TGTGCCAGCAGCTTAAACCTAGCGGTCGAGACCCAGTACTTC. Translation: CASSLNLAVETQYF.

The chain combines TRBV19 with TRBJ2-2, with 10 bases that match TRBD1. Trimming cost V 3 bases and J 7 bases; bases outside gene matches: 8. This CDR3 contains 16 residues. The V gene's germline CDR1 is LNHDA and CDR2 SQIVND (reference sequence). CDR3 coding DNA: TGTGCCAGTAGTATCCCTGACAGGGGGCTCATCGGGGAGCTGTTTTTT. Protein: CASSIPDRGLIGELFF.

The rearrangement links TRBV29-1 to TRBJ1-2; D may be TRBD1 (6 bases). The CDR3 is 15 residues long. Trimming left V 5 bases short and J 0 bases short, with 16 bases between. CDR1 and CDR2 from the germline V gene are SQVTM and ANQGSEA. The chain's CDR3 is CSVTGTWNSNYGYTF. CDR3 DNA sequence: TGCAGCGTTACCGGGACATGGAATTCTAACTATGGCTACACCTTC.

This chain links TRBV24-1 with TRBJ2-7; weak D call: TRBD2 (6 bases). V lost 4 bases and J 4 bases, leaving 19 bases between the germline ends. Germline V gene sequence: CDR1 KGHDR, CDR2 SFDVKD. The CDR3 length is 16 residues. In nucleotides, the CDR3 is TGTGCCACCAGTGACCCTAGAGCGGGTCCGGCTTACGAGCAGTACTTC. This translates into CATSDPRAGPAYEQYF.

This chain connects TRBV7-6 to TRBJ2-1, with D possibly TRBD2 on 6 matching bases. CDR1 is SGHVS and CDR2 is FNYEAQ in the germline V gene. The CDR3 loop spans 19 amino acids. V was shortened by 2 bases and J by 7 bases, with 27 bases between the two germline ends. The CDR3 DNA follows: TGTGCCAGCAGCTTACCGTTGGCGGGAAGGGCCAGGGATCGGAATGAGCAGTTCTTC. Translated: CASSLPLAGRARDRNEQFF.

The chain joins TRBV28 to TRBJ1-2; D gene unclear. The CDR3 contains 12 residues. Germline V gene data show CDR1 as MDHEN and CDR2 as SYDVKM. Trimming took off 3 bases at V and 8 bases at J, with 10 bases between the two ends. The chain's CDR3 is CASSFTLQGYTF. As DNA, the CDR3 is TGTGCCAGCAGTTTTACCCTTCAGGGCTACACCTTC.

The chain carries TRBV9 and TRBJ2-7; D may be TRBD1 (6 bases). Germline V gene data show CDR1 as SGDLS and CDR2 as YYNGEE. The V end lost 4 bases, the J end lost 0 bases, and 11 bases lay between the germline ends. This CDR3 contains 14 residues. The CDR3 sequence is CASSSTGLSYEQYF. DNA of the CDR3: TGTGCCAGCAGCTCAACAGGGCTCTCCTACGAGCAGTACTTC. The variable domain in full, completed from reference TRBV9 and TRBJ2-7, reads DSGVTQTPKHLITATGQRVTLRCSPRSGDLSVYWYQQSLDQGLQFLIQYYNGEERAKGNILERFSAQQFPDLHSELNLSSLELGDSALYFCASSSTGLSYEQYFGPGTRLTVT.

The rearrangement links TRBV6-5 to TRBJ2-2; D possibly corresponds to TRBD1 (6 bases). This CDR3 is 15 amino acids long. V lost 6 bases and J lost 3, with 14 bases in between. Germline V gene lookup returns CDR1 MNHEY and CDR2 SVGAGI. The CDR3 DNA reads TGTGCCAGCAGAGACTTACAGGGTCACACCGGGGAGCTGTTTTTT. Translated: CASRDLQGHTGELFF.

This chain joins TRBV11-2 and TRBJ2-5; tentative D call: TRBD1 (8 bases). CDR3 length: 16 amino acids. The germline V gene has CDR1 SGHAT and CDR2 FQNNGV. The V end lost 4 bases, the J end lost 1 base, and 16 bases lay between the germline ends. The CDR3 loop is CASSSRTGRGQETQYF. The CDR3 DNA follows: TGTGCCAGCAGCTCCCGGACAGGGAGGGGCCAAGAGACCCAGTACTTC.

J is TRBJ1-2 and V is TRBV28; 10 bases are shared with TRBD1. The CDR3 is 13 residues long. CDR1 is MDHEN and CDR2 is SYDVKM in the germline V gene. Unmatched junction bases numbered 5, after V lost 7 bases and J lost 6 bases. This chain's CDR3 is CASTLGTGDGYTF. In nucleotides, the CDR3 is TGTGCCAGCACCCTCGGGACAGGGGATGGCTACACCTTC.

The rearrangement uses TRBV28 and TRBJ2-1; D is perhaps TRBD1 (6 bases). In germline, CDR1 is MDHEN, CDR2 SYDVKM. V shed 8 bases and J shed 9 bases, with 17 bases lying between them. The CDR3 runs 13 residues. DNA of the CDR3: TGTGCCAGCCTTCAAACAGGGACGGCTGAGCAGTTCTTC. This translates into CASLQTGTAEQFF.

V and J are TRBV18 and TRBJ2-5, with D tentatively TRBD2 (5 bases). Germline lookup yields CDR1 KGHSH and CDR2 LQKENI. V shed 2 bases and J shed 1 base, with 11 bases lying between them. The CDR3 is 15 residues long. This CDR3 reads CASSPTLASQETQYF. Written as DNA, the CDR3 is TGTGCCAGCTCACCAACGCTAGCCTCCCAAGAGACCCAGTACTTC.

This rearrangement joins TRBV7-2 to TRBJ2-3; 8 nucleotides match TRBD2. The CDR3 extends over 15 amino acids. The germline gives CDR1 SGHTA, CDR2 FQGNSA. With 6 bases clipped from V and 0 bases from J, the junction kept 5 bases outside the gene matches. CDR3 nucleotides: TGTGCCAGCAGACTCGAGCGGGGGAGCACAGATACGCAGTATTTT. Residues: CASRLERGSTDTQYF. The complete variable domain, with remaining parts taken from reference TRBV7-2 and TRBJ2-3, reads GAGVSQSPSNKVTEKGKDVELRCDPISGHTALYWYRQSLGQGLEFLIYFQGNSAPDKSGLPSDRFSAERTGGSVSTLTIQRTQQEDSAVYLCASRLERGSTDTQYFGPGTRLTVL.

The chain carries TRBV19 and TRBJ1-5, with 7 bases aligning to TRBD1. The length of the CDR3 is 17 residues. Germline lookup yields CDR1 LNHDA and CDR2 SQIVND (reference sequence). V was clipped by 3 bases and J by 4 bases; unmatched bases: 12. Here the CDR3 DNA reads TGTGCCAGTAGTATGAGCGACAGGGACCCTCTAAATCAGCCCCAGCATTTT. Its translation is CASSMSDRDPLNQPQHF. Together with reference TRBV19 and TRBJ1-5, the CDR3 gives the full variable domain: DGGITQSPKYLFRKEGQNVTLSCEQNLNHDAMYWYRQDPGQGLRLIYYSQIVNDFQKGDIAEGYSVSREKKESFPLTVTSAQKNPTAFYLCASSMSDRDPLNQPQHFGDGTRLSIL.

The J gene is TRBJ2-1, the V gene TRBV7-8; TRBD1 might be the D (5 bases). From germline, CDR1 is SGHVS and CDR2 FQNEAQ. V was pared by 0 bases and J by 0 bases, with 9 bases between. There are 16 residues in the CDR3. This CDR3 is CASSLARQYSYNEQFF. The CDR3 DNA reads TGTGCCAGCAGCTTAGCGCGACAGTACTCCTACAATGAGCAGTTCTTC. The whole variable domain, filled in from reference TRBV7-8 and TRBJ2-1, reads GAGVSQSPRYKVAKRGQDVALRCDPISGHVSLFWYQQALGQGPEFLTYFQNEAQLDKSGLPSDRFFAERPEGSVSTLKIQRTQQEDSAVYLCASSLARQYSYNEQFFGPGTRLTVL.

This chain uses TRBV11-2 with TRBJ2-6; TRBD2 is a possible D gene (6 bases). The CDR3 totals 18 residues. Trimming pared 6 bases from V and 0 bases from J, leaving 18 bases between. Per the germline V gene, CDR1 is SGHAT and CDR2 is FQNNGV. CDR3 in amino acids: CASRPLGGVLSGANVLTF. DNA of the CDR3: TGTGCCAGCAGACCCCTGGGCGGGGTACTCTCTGGGGCCAACGTCCTGACTTTC.